The clone carrying this T cell receptor (beta chain) is a singleton in its sample. Antigen unknown. It was with 60 Vbeta and 13 Jbeta primers that the PCR ran. In the source study's methods: The authors later counted 65 million to 90 million unique TCR beta chains, roughly 11 million of them shared. The table came from immunoSEQ multiplex PCR; TCRdb's copy has only in-frame clones and leaves some out. For V, J and clone size, that table is used; D and trimming come from the DNA. The sample has 110,000 to 150,000 clones; 80% are singletons. This entry is derived from a study of cytomegalovirus exposure and HLA in healthy donors. General study results and limits: Most of the TCR beta V segments (in an earlier analysis) were productive either about 87% or about 30% of the time.

The CDR3 contains 14 residues. Germline assignment: CDR1 SEHNR and CDR2 FQNEAQ (reference sequence). The germline V and J ends were trimmed by 5 bases and 4 bases, with 14 bases remaining between them. The chain carries TRBV7-9 and TRBJ1-1; the D is unclear. The sample taken for sequencing was PBMCs. The receptor was derived from a man aged 40-55 years in good health and CMV-seronegative. The CDR3 loop is CASSIPPSSTEAFF. The CDR3 coding sequence is TGTGCCAGCAGCATCCCGCCGTCTAGCACTGAAGCTTTCTTT.